These T cell receptor beta chains were read from a single sample in a study of human T cells and chemical hapten exposure. MiXCR, applied by TCRdb to the RACE reads, yields one record per CDR3 protein. The top ten clones hold 2.5% to 3% of a sample with 350,000 to 400,000 distinct CDR3 sequences, 4% to 6% of them seen once. The sequencing here drew on whole blood, taken in connection with sensitization to the hapten diphenylcyclopropenone (DPC). The origin of the receptors is a woman aged 45 to 65 with alopecia areata. Some clones in this sample may be carry-over from other donors' samples. Both conserved end residues are part of each CDR3. Each record gives: V gene, D gene, J gene, clone size, CDR3 DNA, CDR3 protein. D genes are given only for firm matches. Size is omitted from some rows. Given values are once, few, many or a class for expanded clones.

TRBV27	.	TRBJ1-1	many	TGTGCCAGCAGTTGGGGGAGGGAGGGCACTGAAGCTTTCTTT	CASSWGREGTEAFF
TRBV12-3/TRBV12-4	TRBD1	TRBJ1-4	.	TGTGCCAGCAGTTTAGGGACAGGGAGTGAAAAACTGTTTTTT	CASSLGTGSEKLFF
TRBV21-1	.	TRBJ1-2	few	TGTGCCAGCAGCAAAGTTCCGGGAACGGACTATGGCTACACCTTC	CASSKVPGTDYGYTF
TRBV29-1	.	TRBJ2-7	many	TGCAGCGTTGAAAGTGGGCGGAGGGGAGGCGAGCAGTACTTC	CSVESGRRGGEQYF
TRBV29-1	TRBD2	TRBJ2-3	.	TGCAGCGTCGTGACTAGCTTACAAGGGCCAGATACGCAGTATTTT	CSVVTSLQGPDTQYF
TRBV4-2	.	TRBJ2-1	.	TGTGCCAGCAGCCAAGCGACTAACTCCTACAATGAGCAGTTCTTC	CASSQATNSYNEQFF
TRBV6-1	TRBD1	TRBJ1-4	many	TGTGCCAGCAGTGACCAGACAGGGGTTGTTGAAAAACTGTTTTTT	CASSDQTGVVEKLFF
TRBV6-5	.	TRBJ2-3	many	TGTGCCAGCAGTTACTCGCCAGGGACCGACGATACGCAGTATTTT	CASSYSPGTDDTQYF
TRBV6-2/TRBV6-3	.	TRBJ2-3	few	TGTGCCAGCCGCCGGGAGACCAGAGATACGCAGTATTTT	CASRRETRDTQYF
TRBV2	.	TRBJ1-5	few	TGTGCCAGCCAAGAATGGGATAGCAATCAGCCCCAGCATTTT	CASQEWDSNQPQHF
TRBV11-2	.	TRBJ1-6	few	TGTGCCAGCAGCTTACAGGGGCGAAATTCACCCCTCCACTTT	CASSLQGRNSPLHF
TRBV7-2	TRBD1	TRBJ2-5	many	TGTGCCAGCAGCTACAACAGGGGGCCAGAGACCCAGTACTTC	CASSYNRGPETQYF
TRBV12-3/TRBV12-4	.	TRBJ2-3	.	TGTGCCAGCACCCTATTACAGAGGGGTTTAAGCAGCACAGATACGCAGTATTTT	CASTLLQRGLSSTDTQYF
TRBV6-6	.	TRBJ2-2	many	TGTGCCAGCAACCCGCGGGCAGGGGACTTAAACACCGGGGAGCTGTTTTTT	CASNPRAGDLNTGELFF
TRBV9	.	TRBJ2-5	many	TGTGCCAGCAGCCCCCAGACAGCCGGGGTAGAGACCCAGTACTTC	CASSPQTAGVETQYF
TRBV6-2/TRBV6-3	TRBD2	TRBJ2-3	few	TGTGCCAGCAGAATCTGGCGGGAGGGGAGCGCAGATACGCAGTATTTT	CASRIWREGSADTQYF
TRBV6-5	.	TRBJ2-7	.	TGTGCCAGCAGTACGGATACAGGGGAGCAGTACTTC	CASSTDTGEQYF
TRBV12-3/TRBV12-4	TRBD1	TRBJ1-5	many	TGTGCCAGCACCCTGGACAGGGCCAATCAGCCCCAGCATTTT	CASTLDRANQPQHF
TRBV5-4	.	TRBJ1-6	few	TGTGCCAGCAGCCCTAGCGGCGCGGTAAATTCACCCCTCCACTTT	CASSPSGAVNSPLHF
TRBV27	.	TRBJ1-2	.	TGTGCCAGCAGTTCCACCCCGGACCGAACCCCTCACTATGGCTACACCTTC	CASSSTPDRTPHYGYTF
TRBV7-2	.	TRBJ1-5	many	TGTGCCAGCAGCTTAGGACAGTATAGCAATCAGCCCCAGCATTTT	CASSLGQYSNQPQHF
TRBV13	.	TRBJ1-3	many	TGTGCCAGCAGTTTAGGATCTACCTCTGGAAACACCATATATTTT	CASSLGSTSGNTIYF
TRBV29-1	.	TRBJ1-2	.	TGCAGCGTTGCAGTGGATGGCTACACCTTC	CSVAVDGYTF
TRBV4-3	.	TRBJ2-7	few	TGCGCCAGCAGCCCCCAGGGGAAAGGGGTCGGAGAGCAGTACTTC	CASSPQGKGVGEQYF
TRBV7-2	TRBD2	TRBJ2-7	few	TGTGCCAGCAGCTTAGCCGCTAGCGGGGCCCCCTACGAGCAGTACTTC	CASSLAASGAPYEQYF
TRBV2	.	TRBJ2-5	many	TGTGCCAGCAGTGTCCTCCAAGAGACCCAGTACTTC	CASSVLQETQYF
TRBV6-5	TRBD1	TRBJ1-1	few	TGTGCCAGCAGCCCGCCCTGGACAGGGAAAGATGAAGCTTTCTTT	CASSPPWTGKDEAFF
TRBV2	TRBD2	TRBJ2-5	few	TGTGCCAGCACCCTCATCGGGGGAGGGGAGACCCAGTACTTC	CASTLIGGGETQYF
TRBV10-3	.	TRBJ2-3	.	TGTGCCCAAGGCGGGGAAGCGAGCACAGATACGCAGTATTTT	CAQGGEASTDTQYF
TRBV7-6	TRBD1	TRBJ1-5	.	TGTGCCAGCAGCACGGGACAGGGGGATGTCAATCAGCCCCAGCATTTT	CASSTGQGDVNQPQHF